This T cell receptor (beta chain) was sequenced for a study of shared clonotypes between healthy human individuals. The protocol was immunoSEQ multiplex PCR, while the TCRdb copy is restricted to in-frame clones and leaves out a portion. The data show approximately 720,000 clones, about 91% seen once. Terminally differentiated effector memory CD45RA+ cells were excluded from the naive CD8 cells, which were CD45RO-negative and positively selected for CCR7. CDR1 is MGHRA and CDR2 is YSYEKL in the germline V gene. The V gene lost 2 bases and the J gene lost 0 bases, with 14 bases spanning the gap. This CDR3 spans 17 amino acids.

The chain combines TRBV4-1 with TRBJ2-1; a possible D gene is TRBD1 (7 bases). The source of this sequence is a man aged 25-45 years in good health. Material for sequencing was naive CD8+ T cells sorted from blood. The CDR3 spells CASSQLWGDSSYNEQFF. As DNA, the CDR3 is TGCGCCAGCAGCCAACTCTGGGGGGACAGCTCCTACAATGAGCAGTTCTTC.